These 3 T cell receptor beta chains were all obtained from the same sample, sequenced in a study of regulatory T cells in long-lasting Graves disease. For TCR beta, libraries came from iRepertoire HTBI primers and Arm-PCR of CDR3 regions. Each CDR3 protein is one row after TCRdb ran MiXCR on the multiplex PCR reads. The sample includes 360,000 or so distinct CDR3 sequences, roughly 24% seen only once; the top ten take 25% to 35%. Time point denoted: persistent/refractory GD, antithyroid drugs over 5 years with positive TRAb. Isolated PBMC RNA provided the starting material for the TCR library. Sequencing was performed on peripheral blood mononuclear cells (PBMCs), taken when the disease was refractory, from a patient treated with antithyroid drugs. The receptors were gathered from a woman in her thirties or forties with Graves disease.

This clonotype came up many times. The genes are TRBV3-1 and TRBJ1-1, with D tentatively TRBD1 (5 bases). The germline V gene encodes CDR1 LGHDT and CDR2 YNNKEL (reference sequence). V was clipped by 2 bases and J by 7 bases, with 5 bases between them. This CDR3 spans 11 amino acids. CDR3 DNA: TGTGCCAGCAGCCAACAGGGTGAAGCTTTCTTT. This sequence encodes CASSQQGEAFF.

This clonotype was seen many times. The chain uses TRBV2 and TRBJ1-4; D is unresolved. V lost 6 bases, J lost 7 bases, and 6 bases lay in between. The CDR3 totals 11 residues. Germline V gene data show CDR1 as SNHLY and CDR2 as FYNNEI. This CDR3 is CASRAGEKLFF. Written as DNA, the CDR3 is TGTGCCAGCAGAGCCGGTGAAAAACTGTTTTTT.

The CDR3 protein is CASSRTDFNYGYTF. The CDR3 DNA follows: TGTGCCAGCAGTAGGACAGATTTTAACTATGGCTACACCTTC. The genes are TRBV2 and TRBJ1-2; perhaps TRBD1 as D (6 bases). The germline V gene encodes CDR1 SNHLY and CDR2 FYNNEI. The CDR3 totals 14 residues. Between the trimmed V and J ends, which lost 5 bases and 1 base, there was a span of 11 bases.